The clone carrying this T cell receptor beta chain was picked up a small number of times. Trimming took off 5 bases at V and 1 base at J, with 20 bases between the two ends. Looked up from germline, CDR1 is SGHAT and CDR2 is FQNNGV. This CDR3 contains 17 residues. The sample comes from a study of blood T cells in healthy people across ages. With a J-beta primer mix and a sample-barcoded 5' primer, a second PCR ran about 6 to 11 cycles. TCRdb reprocessed the 5' RACE reads with MiXCR, giving one entry per CDR3 protein. The profile shows approximately 730,000 distinct CDR3 sequences, about 48% of them singletons.

Sequenced sample: blood. The chain uses TRBV11-2 and TRBJ1-1; possible D gene TRBD1, 6 bases. The sequence derives from an elderly man in good health. For the CDR3, the DNA is TGTGCCAGCAGCAATAACTCAGGGGCCCCATCGAACACTGAAGCTTTCTTT. Translating gives CASSNNSGAPSNTEAFF.